Following are 24 T cell receptor beta chains from one sample sequenced in a study of early T cells in non-severe SARS-CoV-2 infection. TCRdb reprocessed the 5' RACE reads with MiXCR, giving one entry per CDR3 protein. The sample has roughly 70,000 distinct CDR3 sequences; roughly 18% are singletons. This sample comprised whole blood, obtained at baseline. The receptors shown here come from an adult who was a healthcare worker with PCR-confirmed SARS-CoV-2 infection or an uninfected control (not recorded which).

The chain joins TRBV6-5 to TRBJ2-2, with D uncertain. CDR3 length: 11 residues. V was clipped by 6 bases and J by 8 bases, with 7 bases between them. Germline CDR1 is MNHEY and CDR2 is SVGAGI. The chain's CDR3 is CASSPGGELFF. The CDR3 nucleotides read TGTGCCAGCAGCCCTGGTGGGGAGCTGTTTTTT.

This rearrangement joins TRBV11-2 to TRBJ2-2, with 8 bases matching TRBD1. V dropped 5 bases and J dropped 3; count of bases not matched to a gene: 8. The germline V gene encodes CDR1 SGHAT and CDR2 FQNNGV. CDR3 length equals 16 residues. Written as DNA, the CDR3 is TGTGCCAGCAGCCCAGGACAGGGAAGGGACACCGGGGAGCTGTTTTTT. Amino acid sequence: CASSPGQGRDTGELFF.

This clonotype was detected a few times. The chain carries TRBV7-8 and TRBJ2-3; 9 nucleotides line up with TRBD2. The CDR3 covers 22 residues. J was trimmed by 6 bases and V by 2 bases; bases with no gene match: 27. Germline V gives CDR1 SGHVS, CDR2 FQNEAQ. The CDR3 DNA sequence: TGTGCCAGCAGCTTAAAGTGGGCTAGCGGGACCCTGGCGGAGACAGGCGGGGATACGCAGTATTTT. This encodes CASSLKWASGTLAETGGDTQYF.

This clonotype was detected a few times. This chain connects TRBV18 to TRBJ1-1, with a tentative D call TRBD1 (5 bases). This CDR3 region has 16 residues. The germline CDR1 and CDR2 sequences are KGHSH and LQKENI. With 3 bases removed from V and 1 base from J, the gap between germline ends came to 15 bases. The CDR3 spells CASSPTAGIGNTEAFF. CDR3 in DNA: TGTGCCAGCTCACCTACCGCAGGGATCGGGAACACTGAAGCTTTCTTT.

This chain connects TRBV4-3 to TRBJ1-1; 7 nucleotides agree with TRBD1. The CDR3 loop spans 13 amino acids. Losses at the gene ends were 5 bases for V and 5 bases for J; bases not matched to a gene: 5. Germline CDR1 LGHNA, CDR2 YSLEER. CDR3 loop: CASSESRGTEAFF. The CDR3, as DNA: TGCGCCAGCAGCGAGTCCAGGGGGACTGAAGCTTTCTTT.

This clonotype showed up just a few times. The gene calls are TRBV3-1 and TRBJ2-2, with a tentative D call TRBD2 (6 bases). V gave up 4 bases and J gave up 4 bases, with 19 bases separating them. Germline CDR1 and CDR2: LGHDT and YNNKEL (reference sequence). The CDR3 length is 17 residues. The CDR3 reads CASSLIGVAGTTGELFF. The CDR3, as DNA: TGTGCCAGCAGCCTAATTGGCGTGGCGGGAACCACCGGGGAGCTGTTTTTT.

The chain uses TRBV28 and TRBJ1-5; D remains ambiguous. The CDR3 spans 18 residues. Germline loops: CDR1 MDHEN, CDR2 SYDVKM. The V and J ends lost 3 bases and 10 bases respectively, with 28 bases between them. The CDR3 reads CASSLRSGLAGAILPQHF. The CDR3 nucleotides read TGTGCCAGCAGTTTGCGGTCAGGACTAGCAGGAGCTATCTTACCCCAGCATTTT. Looking up the rest from reference TRBV28 and TRBJ1-5 gives the full variable domain: DVKVTQSSRYLVKRTGEKVFLECVQDMDHENMFWYRQDPGLGLRLIYFSYDVKMKEKGDIPEGYSVSREKKERFSLILESASTNQTSMYLCASSLRSGLAGAILPQHFGDGTRLSIL.

In this sample, this clonotype turned up a few times. This sequence joins TRBV12-3 or TRBV12-4 and TRBJ2-7; 11 bases agree with TRBD1. V was pared by 5 bases and J by 5 bases, with 8 bases of the junction left unmatched. The CDR3 is 15 residues long. The chain's CDR3 is CASSRPGTGGNEQYF. CDR3 sequence (DNA): TGTGCCAGCAGTCGACCGGGGACAGGGGGGAACGAGCAGTACTTC.

The chain uses TRBV10-3 and TRBJ2-1; D not resolved. The germline gives CDR1 ENHRY, CDR2 SYGVKD. The CDR3 has 13 residues. V shed 8 bases and J shed 0 bases, with 8 bases lying between them. CDR3 loop: CAIGTTSYNEQFF. The CDR3 coding sequence is TGTGCCATCGGTACGACCTCCTACAATGAGCAGTTCTTC.

This chain connects TRBV6-6 to TRBJ2-7; D is unresolved. The CDR3 loop spans 15 amino acids. Trimming cost V 0 bases and J 0 bases, with 9 bases left between them. The V gene's germline CDR1 is MNHNY and CDR2 SVGAGI (reference sequence). Here the CDR3 DNA reads TGTGCCAGCAGTTACTCTGGTACAGCCTCCTACGAGCAGTACTTC. Translated: CASSYSGTASYEQYF.

This clonotype was detected a few times. The gene calls are TRBV4-3 and TRBJ2-2, with TRBD2 matching 14 bases. Looked up from germline, CDR1 is LGHNA and CDR2 is YSLEER. The ends lost 3 bases at V and 9 bases at J; junction bases unmatched: 3. The CDR3 covers 15 residues. In DNA, the CDR3 is TGCGCCAGCAGCCACGGGACTAGCGGGAGCAGGGAGCTGTTTTTT. Protein: CASSHGTSGSRELFF.

This clonotype has only a few counts. V is TRBV7-8 and J is TRBJ2-3; a weak D match, TRBD2 (5 bases). The CDR3 is made up of 15 amino acids. V shed 3 bases and J shed 2 bases, with 12 bases lying between them. The germline gives CDR1 SGHVS, CDR2 FQNEAQ. CDR3 residues: CASSLRADPTDTQYF. DNA of the CDR3: TGTGCCAGCAGCTTGCGGGCAGACCCCACAGATACGCAGTATTTT.

The chain has TRBV7-2 and TRBJ2-5; 10 bases match TRBD2. CDR1 is SGHTA and CDR2 is FQGNSA in the germline V gene. After removal of 1 base from V and 2 bases from J, the junction contained 4 bases not matched to a gene. The CDR3 totals 16 residues. CDR3 bases: TGTGCCAGCAGCTTAGTTACAGCGGGAGGGCAAGAGACCCAGTACTTC. Translated, it gives CASSLVTAGGQETQYF. The whole variable domain, filled in from reference TRBV7-2 and TRBJ2-5, reads GAGVSQSPSNKVTEKGKDVELRCDPISGHTALYWYRQSLGQGLEFLIYFQGNSAPDKSGLPSDRFSAERTGGSVSTLTIQRTQQEDSAVYLCASSLVTAGGQETQYFGPGTRLLVL.

There are many counts of this clonotype. The chain employs TRBV3-1 and TRBJ1-2, with unresolved D. Deletions cut 6 bases from V and 5 bases from J, with 13 bases between. Germline CDR1 LGHDT, CDR2 YNNKEL (reference sequence). The CDR3 covers 13 residues. The CDR3 DNA follows: TGTGCCAGCAGTCAGGCCATCCTATATGGCTACACCTTC. Encoded protein: CASSQAILYGYTF.

This clonotype has just a few counts. This chain connects TRBV20-1 to TRBJ2-5; tentative D call: TRBD1 (5 bases). Germline-derived CDR1 and CDR2 are DFQATT and SNEGSKA (reference sequence). The CDR3 runs 13 residues. Trimming removed 0 bases at V and 3 bases at J, with 8 bases between. The CDR3 nucleotides read TGCAGTGCTAGAGAAGGGGCGGAAGAGACCCAGTACTTC. Protein product: CSAREGAEETQYF.

The CDR3 here is CASNNPRPDTQYF. The CDR3 region has the DNA TGTGCCAGCAACAATCCCCGGCCAGATACGCAGTATTTT. The chain carries TRBV28 and TRBJ2-3; no clear D gene. CDR3 size: 13 residues. V shed 7 bases and J shed 4 bases, with 12 bases lying between them. The germline CDR1 and CDR2 sequences are MDHEN and SYDVKM.

This clonotype was counted only a few times. This chain links TRBV12-3 or TRBV12-4 with TRBJ2-2, with D perhaps matching TRBD1 or TRBD2 (5 bases each). The CDR3 is 16 residues long. With 2 bases removed from V and 3 bases from J, the gap between germline ends came to 13 bases. In DNA, the CDR3 is TGTGCCAGCAGTTTAAGGATGGGGGAATACACCGGGGAGCTGTTTTTT. It is translated as CASSLRMGEYTGELFF.

The chain recombines TRBV5-1 with TRBJ2-7, with 7 bases identical to TRBD1. Germline CDR1 is SGHRS and CDR2 is YFSETQ. With V trimmed by 0 bases and J by 2 bases, 11 bases remained unmatched. The CDR3 sequence is 17 residues long. The CDR3 nucleotides are TGCGCCAGCAGCTTGGGGGGCGACAGGGTGGTTGCCTACGAGCAGTACTTC. Its translation is CASSLGGDRVVAYEQYF.

This clonotype was seen only a few times. The J gene is TRBJ1-2, the V gene TRBV2; D is uncertain. The CDR3 covers 14 residues. V was shortened by 3 bases and J by 2 bases, with 10 bases between the two germline ends. Germline V gives CDR1 SNHLY, CDR2 FYNNEI. The CDR3 sequence is CASSDFRPNYGYTF. The CDR3 nucleotides are TGTGCCAGCAGTGATTTTCGGCCCAACTATGGCTACACCTTC.

This clonotype was seen more than once but under ten times. The chain carries TRBV29-1 and TRBJ1-1, with TRBD1 identical over 8 bases. The CDR3 consists of 13 residues. Germline CDR1 is SQVTM and CDR2 is ANQGSEA. Losses at the gene ends were 6 bases for V and 1 base for J; bases not matched to a gene: 4. The CDR3 loop reads CSVGTGPNTEAFF. The CDR3 DNA follows: TGCAGCGTCGGGACAGGCCCGAACACTGAAGCTTTCTTT. The variable domain in full, completed from reference TRBV29-1 and TRBJ1-1, reads SAVISQKPSRDICQRGTSLTIQCQVDSQVTMMFWYRQQPGQSLTLIATANQGSEATYESGFVIDKFPISRPNLTFSTLTVSNMSPEDSSIYLCSVGTGPNTEAFFGQGTRLTVV.

Only a few counts were recorded for this clonotype. V is TRBV5-1 and J is TRBJ2-7; D may be TRBD2 (5 bases). The CDR3 consists of 12 residues. From germline, CDR1 is SGHRS and CDR2 YFSETQ. The V end was cut by 3 bases, the J end by 6 bases, with 10 bases between. The CDR3 region has the DNA TGCGCCAGCAGCTCACAAAGCGGCGAGCAGTACTTC. Protein product: CASSSQSGEQYF.

This clonotype was detected a few times. J is TRBJ2-7 and V is TRBV11-2; D gene unclear. Germline values: CDR1 SGHAT, CDR2 FQNNGV. The CDR3 totals 11 residues. V lost 5 bases to trimming and J lost 2 bases, with 4 bases between them. The CDR3: CASSKTYEQYF. CDR3 DNA: TGTGCCAGCAGCAAAACCTACGAGCAGTACTTC.

V usage is TRBV19 and J usage is TRBJ1-2, with D unclear. The CDR3 is 16 residues long. V was pared by 5 bases and J by 2 bases, with 18 bases between. The V gene's germline CDR1 is LNHDA and CDR2 SQIVND (reference sequence). The CDR3 DNA is TGTGCCAGTAGTCCCGGGTCCGCCGTAAGGAACTATGGCTACACCTTC. This codes for CASSPGSAVRNYGYTF.

This clonotype was detected only a few times. The chain recombines TRBV12-3 or TRBV12-4 with TRBJ2-1; D may be TRBD2 (7 bases). The CDR3 has 15 amino acids. Between the trimmed V and J ends, which lost 7 bases and 1 base, there was a span of 14 bases. The chain's CDR3 is CASTTGRGSYNEQFF. The CDR3 DNA reads TGTGCCAGCACCACGGGGAGGGGGTCCTACAATGAGCAGTTCTTC.